One sample yielded the 4 T cell receptor beta chains listed below, sequenced in a study of B cell selection in AIRE deficiency. The method was immunoSEQ multiplex PCR; TCRdb's version includes in-frame clones alone and lacks a portion of them. The sample records 1,500 to 2,000 clones, roughly 90% being singletons. The sorted conventional CD4 T cells were gated as CD4+CD127+. Sequencing was done on a sample of CD4+CD127+ conventional T cells sorted from PBMCs. Receptor source: a human donor in good health.

This chain joins TRBV4-1 and TRBJ1-2; the D gene is possibly TRBD1 (6 bases). The CDR3 length is 17 residues. Germline V gene lookup returns CDR1 MGHRA and CDR2 YSYEKL. Trimming took off 0 bases at V and 3 bases at J, with 17 bases between the two ends. DNA of the CDR3: TGCGCCAGCAGCCAAGAATGGGGGGCGGGGAACCACTATGGCTACACCTTC. It is translated as CASSQEWGAGNHYGYTF.

This sequence joins TRBV14 and TRBJ2-1, with 11 bases matching TRBD2. CDR3 length: 16 amino acids. Per germline, CDR1 SGHDN and CDR2 FVKESK. V dropped 2 bases and J dropped 2; count of bases not matched to a gene: 2. Written as DNA, the CDR3 is TGTGCCAGCAGCCAAAGACTAGCGGGGACCTACAATGAGCAGTTCTTC. This translates into CASSQRLAGTYNEQFF.

This clone was found once. The chain joins TRBV19 to TRBJ2-5; tentatively, D is TRBD2 (6 bases). Germline V gives CDR1 LNHDA, CDR2 SQIVND (reference sequence). Trimming pared 5 bases from V and 2 bases from J, leaving 15 bases between. This CDR3 region has 15 residues. This CDR3 is CASSVTGARQETQYF. The CDR3 nucleotides read TGTGCCAGTAGTGTTACGGGAGCGAGGCAAGAGACCCAGTACTTC.

The rearrangement uses TRBV4-1 and TRBJ2-7; 9 bases align to TRBD2. Germline CDR1 is MGHRA and CDR2 is YSYEKL. CDR3 length equals 17 residues. J was trimmed by 0 bases and V by 1 base; bases with no gene match: 7. The CDR3 DNA reads TGCGCCAGCAGCCAAGGGCGCGGCGGGAGGGCCTCCTACGAGCAGTACTTC. Its translation: CASSQGRGGRASYEQYF.